Listed below are T cell receptor beta chains from one sample, sequenced in a study of blood T cell repertoires in COVID-19. TCRdb keeps only in-frame clones here, not all; method: immunoSEQ multiplex PCR. The table records 50,000 to 70,000 clones, almost 80% of them present only once. Sequencing used peripheral blood. The receptors were gathered from a man aged 55-75 years with acute or convalescent COVID-19. The CDR3 runs from the conserved cysteine through the conserved F or W. The D gene is left open where the match is weak. Part of the rows lack a size; the others show once, few, many or a class for expanded clones.

TRBJ2-5 - TRBV10-2 TRBD1 CASSEILDRGAQYF TGCGCCAGCAGTGAAATCTTGGACAGGGGCGCCCAGTACTTC
TRBJ1-2 few TRBV6-6 TRBD1 CASREDRGYTF TGTGCCAGCAGGGAGGACAGGGGCTACACCTTC
TRBJ2-6 - TRBV24-1 TRBD1 CATSEGQGANVLTF TGTGCCACCAGTGAGGGACAGGGGGCCAACGTCCTGACTTTC
TRBJ1-1 - TRBV4-1 - CASSQDQGTLYSEAFF TGCGCCAGCAGCCAAGACCAAGGGACTCTGTATTCTGAAGCTTTCTTT
TRBJ1-1 - TRBV7-8 - CASSLSGGYTEAFF TGTGCCAGCAGCCTTTCGGGGGGATATACTGAAGCTTTCTTT
TRBJ2-5 - TRBV19 - CASSSRLRGYQETQYF TGTGCCAGTAGTTCCAGACTCAGGGGTTACCAAGAGACCCAGTACTTC
TRBJ2-7 - TRBV5-1 - CASSSGGLGMGYEQYF TGCGCCAGCAGCTCCGGGGGACTCGGAATGGGATACGAGCAGTACTTC
TRBJ1-1 - TRBV15 - CATSRDEGTEAFF TGTGCCACCAGCAGAGATGAGGGCACTGAAGCTTTCTTT
TRBJ1-2 - TRBV4-1 TRBD1 CASSQAPGTGGQSYTF TGCGCCAGCAGCCAAGCCCCTGGGACAGGGGGCCAAAGCTACACCTTC
TRBJ1-5 - TRBV24-1 - CATSHISNQPQHF TGTGCCACCAGTCACATCAGCAATCAGCCCCAGCATTTT
TRBJ1-1 - TRBV5-1 - CASSLDRNTEAFF TGCGCCAGCAGTCTGGACAGGAACACTGAAGCTTTCTTT
TRBJ2-2 - TRBV6-5 - CASRRDSNTGELFF TGTGCCAGCCGGAGGGACTCCAACACCGGGGAGCTGTTTTTT
TRBJ2-5 - TRBV11-3 TRBD2 CASSLDGTFSGGQETQYF TGTGCCAGCAGCTTAGATGGGACCTTCAGCGGGGGACAAGAGACCCAGTACTTC
TRBJ1-5 - TRBV7-2 TRBD1 CASSRTGDRDQPQHF TGTGCCAGCAGTCGGACAGGGGATAGGGATCAGCCCCAGCATTTT
TRBJ2-7 - TRBV7-6 TRBD2 CASSRGLAGGYEQYF TGTGCCAGCAGCCGCGGACTAGCGGGGGGGTACGAGCAGTACTTC
TRBJ2-3 few TRBV7-2 TRBD2 CASSLAIGRGGTDTQYF TGTGCCAGCAGCTTAGCGATCGGACGGGGGGGCACAGATACGCAGTATTTT
TRBJ2-3 few TRBV29-1 TRBD2 CSVEEGTSGDTQYF TGCAGCGTTGAAGAGGGGACTAGCGGAGATACGCAGTATTTT
TRBJ1-1 - TRBV5-1 - CASSLKLDTEAFF TGCGCCAGCAGTTTGAAACTTGACACTGAAGCTTTCTTT
TRBJ1-2 - TRBV28 TRBD1 CASRDRTGGVPLYGYTF TGTGCCAGCAGGGACAGAACAGGGGGAGTCCCCCTCTATGGCTACACCTTC
TRBJ1-2 - TRBV29-1 TRBD1 CSVSDRVDYGYTF TGCAGCGTCTCGGACAGGGTGGACTATGGCTACACCTTC
TRBJ2-7 once TRBV6-5 - CASSRTAGAYEQYF TGTGCCAGCAGTCGGACAGCTGGGGCCTACGAGCAGTACTTC
TRBJ1-3 - TRBV18 - CASSLSSGGSGNTIYF TGTGCCAGCTCCCTTTCGTCGGGAGGCTCTGGAAACACCATATATTTT
TRBJ1-5 - TRBV2 - CASSGRNQPQHF TGTGCCAGCAGCGGCAGGAATCAGCCCCAGCATTTT
TRBJ2-3 few TRBV5-4 TRBD2 CASSLGAGGPRTDTQYF TGTGCCAGCAGCTTGGGGGCGGGGGGGCCTCGGACAGATACGCAGTATTTT
TRBJ2-5 - TRBV5-1 - CASSLVGKQQETQYF TGCGCCAGCAGCTTGGTTGGCAAACAGCAAGAGACCCAGTACTTC
TRBJ1-2 - TRBV7-2 - CASSPAGLMYGYTF TGTGCCAGCAGCCCCGCGGGATTAATGTATGGCTACACCTTC
TRBJ2-3 - TRBV24-1 - CATSLNGDLSTDTQYF TGTGCCACCAGTTTGAACGGAGACCTTAGCACAGATACGCAGTATTTT
TRBJ2-2 - TRBV7-9 - CASSLADREDTGELFF TGTGCCAGCAGCTTAGCAGACAGGGAGGACACCGGGGAGCTGTTTTTT
TRBJ1-1 few TRBV7-2 - CASSSLEGAVNTEAFF TGTGCCAGCAGCTCCCTTGAGGGAGCAGTAAACACTGAAGCTTTCTTT
TRBJ2-2 - TRBV5-1 - CASSLDRASTGELFF TGCGCCAGCAGCTTGGACAGGGCGAGCACCGGGGAGCTGTTTTTT
TRBJ1-6 - TRBV5-4 - CASARDTDNSPLHF TGTGCCAGCGCCCGGGACACGGACAATTCACCCCTCCACTTT
TRBJ1-1 - TRBV7-9 - CASSTLRRGAENTEAFF TGTGCCAGCAGCACTCTCCGTCGCGGGGCAGAGAACACTGAAGCTTTCTTT
TRBJ1-1 - TRBV29-1 TRBD1 CSVGQTGGRKNTEAFF TGCAGCGTTGGGCAAACAGGGGGTAGAAAGAACACTGAAGCTTTCTTT
TRBJ1-5 - TRBV7-9 - CASSGGERQPQHF TGTGCCAGCTCTGGGGGGGAACGACAGCCCCAGCATTTT
TRBJ1-1 once TRBV19 - CASRRGISNTEAFF TGTGCCAGTCGAAGGGGTATTTCGAACACTGAAGCTTTCTTT
TRBJ1-6 - TRBV5-1 TRBD1 CASSLQGANSPLHF TGCGCCAGCAGCTTGCAGGGGGCCAATTCACCCCTCCACTTT
TRBJ2-7 - TRBV27 TRBD1 CASSYRTGGSYEQYF TGTGCCAGCAGCTATAGGACAGGGGGTTCCTACGAGCAGTACTTC
TRBJ2-5 - TRBV29-1 - CSVVPIDRQETQYF TGCAGCGTCGTACCCATCGACAGGCAAGAGACCCAGTACTTC
TRBJ1-4 - TRBV19 - CASSEPLGGGNEKLFF TGTGCCAGTAGCGAACCCCTAGGTGGGGGGAATGAAAAACTGTTTTTT
TRBJ2-2 - TRBV5-6 TRBD1 CASSLGPQGGTGELFF TGTGCCAGCAGCTTGGGTCCACAGGGGGGCACCGGGGAGCTGTTTTTT
TRBJ1-1 - TRBV21-1 - CASSKEGTTDPRNDTEAFF TGTGCCAGCAGCAAAGAGGGGACTACAGACCCCCGAAACGACACTGAAGCTTTCTTT
TRBJ1-3 - TRBV9 TRBD1 CASSVGTGIGNTIYF TGTGCCAGCAGCGTAGGGACAGGGATAGGAAACACCATATATTTT
TRBJ2-3 - TRBV9 TRBD2 CASSRRLAGGTDTQYF TGTGCCAGCAGCCGTAGACTTGCGGGGGGCACAGATACGCAGTATTTT
TRBJ1-6 - TRBV27 TRBD1 CASRGQDSNSPLHF TGTGCCAGCAGGGGACAGGACAGCAATTCACCCCTCCACTTT
TRBJ1-6 - TRBV7-9 - CASSPYREIGSPLHF TGTGCCAGCAGTCCCTACAGGGAAATTGGGTCACCCCTCCACTTT
TRBJ1-2 - TRBV6-1 TRBD1 CASSAWTGVRGYGYTF TGTGCCAGCAGTGCCTGGACAGGGGTCCGAGGCTATGGCTACACCTTC
TRBJ1-1 once TRBV28 - CASSQTGSGNTEAFF TGTGCCAGCAGTCAAACAGGGTCGGGGAACACTGAAGCTTTCTTT
TRBJ1-5 - TRBV4-1 - CASSQDGGIGNQPQHF TGCGCCAGCAGCCAAGACGGAGGAATTGGCAATCAGCCCCAGCATTTT
TRBJ2-1 once TRBV2 - CASSEMDLYNEQFF TGTGCCAGCAGTGAAATGGACTTATACAATGAGCAGTTCTTC
TRBJ2-5 few TRBV2 TRBD2 CASSGTSETQYF TGTGCCAGCAGCGGGACTAGCGAGACCCAGTACTTC
TRBJ2-3 - TRBV9 TRBD2 CASSEFGTRGSDTQYF TGTGCCAGCAGCGAGTTCGGGACTAGGGGTTCGGATACGCAGTATTTT
TRBJ2-7 - TRBV7-6 - CASSLRDYQPPPEQYF TGTGCCAGCAGCTTACGCGACTACCAACCCCCCCCCGAGCAGTACTTC
TRBJ1-1 - TRBV4-1 - CASSPGGLKTEAFF TGCGCCAGCAGCCCGGGGGGCTTAAAAACTGAAGCTTTCTTT